These 17 T cell receptor beta chains share one sample of origin, sequenced in a study of beta chain features in type 1 diabetes (dated by TCRdb to 2017 to 2018). The full study reports these points: A moderate but significant shortening of TCRB CDR3 length was observed in type 1 diabetes patients in all four CD4+ subsets.

No antigen has been identified for these receptors. Library creation used the immunoSEQ multiplex PCR assay. All of the isolated RNA was reverse transcribed with the High Capacity cDNA Reverse Transcription Kit, so expressed TCRB transcripts were sequenced. TCRdb retrieved this table from immuneACCESS and kept in-frame rearrangements only. Not all clones are present; in checked studies, unresolved V genes account for under half, and no reason is known for the remainder. The sample table shows some 130,000 clones, and 9% are seen once. The ten largest clones represent 0.7% to 0.85% of the sample. The sample consisted of central memory CD4+ T cells from blood. These receptor sequences come from a man aged 25-40 years with type 1 diabetes.

This clone was seen more than once but under ten times. DNA of the CDR3: TGTGCCAGTAGCCCACAGGGCTTGGACACAGATACGCAGTATTTT. This gives the protein CASSPQGLDTDTQYF. The V call is TRBV19, the J call TRBJ2-3; D might be TRBD1 (6 bases). V was trimmed by 6 bases and J by 2 bases, leaving 15 bases between them. Germline assignment: CDR1 LNHDA and CDR2 SQIVND (reference sequence). The length of the CDR3 is 15 residues. Looking up the rest from reference TRBV19 and TRBJ2-3 gives the full variable domain: DGGITQSPKYLFRKEGQNVTLSCEQNLNHDAMYWYRQDPGQGLRLIYYSQIVNDFQKGDIAEGYSVSREKKESFPLTVTSAQKNPTAFYLCASSPQGLDTDTQYFGPGTRLTVL.

The chain recombines TRBV29-1 with TRBJ2-5; 7 bases match TRBD1. Germline CDR1 and CDR2: SQVTM and ANQGSEA. With 8 bases clipped from V and 3 bases from J, the junction kept 15 bases outside the gene matches. The CDR3 covers 15 residues. CDR3 amino acids: CSISPRWGTEETQYF. The DNA of the CDR3 is TGCAGCATCAGCCCCCGTTGGGGGACAGAAGAGACCCAGTACTTC.

The chain links TRBV18 to TRBJ2-2, with D uncertain. Trimming pared 1 base from V and 0 bases from J, leaving 6 bases between. The CDR3 has 15 residues. Germline V gene data show CDR1 as KGHSH and CDR2 as LQKENI. The CDR3 loop is CASSPQSANTGELFF. The CDR3 DNA is TGTGCCAGCTCACCACAATCCGCGAACACCGGGGAGCTGTTTTTT.

The V and J genes are TRBV7-9 and TRBJ1-6; TRBD1 agrees at 9 bases. The V gene's germline CDR1 is SEHNR and CDR2 FQNEAQ (reference sequence). After removal of 7 bases from V and 8 bases from J, the junction contained 9 bases not matched to a gene. The CDR3 runs 15 residues. The CDR3 DNA reads as TGTGCCAGCACCGGGGGACAGGGTATTTATTCACCCCTCCACTTT. Its translation is CASTGGQGIYSPLHF.

This clone has more than one count but fewer than ten. This rearrangement joins TRBV11-2 to TRBJ2-3; D is possibly TRBD1 (5 bases). V lost 3 bases to trimming and J lost 8 bases, with 9 bases between them. The CDR3 runs to 12 residues. CDR1 is SGHAT, CDR2 FQNNGV, per germline. The DNA of the CDR3 is TGTGCCAGCAGCTTTTCGCAGGGTACGCAGTATTTT. The encoded protein is CASSFSQGTQYF. The variable domain in full, completed from reference TRBV11-2 and TRBJ2-3, reads EAGVAQSPRYKIIEKRQSVAFWCNPISGHATLYWYQQILGQGPKLLIQFQNNGVVDDSQLPKDRFSAERLKGVDSTLKIQPAKLEDSAVYLCASSFSQGTQYFGPGTRLTVL.

This clone occurred a few times. V gene TRBV6-5 combines with J gene TRBJ2-3, with 9 bases lining up with TRBD1. Germline values: CDR1 MNHEY, CDR2 SVGAGI. The ends lost 6 bases at V and 3 bases at J; junction bases unmatched: 4. The CDR3 runs 14 residues. DNA for the CDR3: TGTGCCAGCAGCTTGGACAGGGGAACAGATACGCAGTATTTT. It specifies CASSLDRGTDTQYF.

CDR3 nucleotides: TGTGCCAGCAGTCTCATATTCGGGACAGGGTCTAACTATGGCTACACCTTC. Translating gives CASSLIFGTGSNYGYTF. The rearrangement joins TRBV2 to TRBJ1-2; TRBD1 aligns across 9 bases. This CDR3 is built from 17 residues. V was clipped by 5 bases and J by 0 bases; unmatched bases: 10. Looked up from germline, CDR1 is SNHLY and CDR2 is FYNNEI.

The genes are TRBV9 and TRBJ1-2; unclear D gene. Trimming took 0 bases from V and 8 from J, leaving 14 bases between them. Per the germline V gene, CDR1 is SGDLS and CDR2 is YYNGEE. This CDR3 has 14 amino acids. CDR3 loop: CASSVDGGHPGYTF. The CDR3 DNA sequence: TGTGCCAGCAGCGTAGATGGAGGCCACCCGGGCTACACCTTC.

This clone was observed a few times. This rearrangement joins TRBV20-1 to TRBJ1-2, with 10 bases lining up with TRBD1. Germline loops: CDR1 DFQATT, CDR2 SNEGSKA (reference sequence). The CDR3 runs to 11 residues. The CDR3 coding sequence is TGCAGCTTAGACAGGGGGCGAGGCTACACCTTC. Its protein product is CSLDRGRGYTF.

This clone has a handful of counts. The genes are TRBV18 and TRBJ1-5; tentative D call: TRBD1 (5 bases). V gave up 6 bases and J gave up 0 bases, with 9 bases separating them. The CDR3 spans 14 residues. Germline values: CDR1 KGHSH, CDR2 LQKENI. The CDR3 loop is CASSSTDSNQPQHF. CDR3 nucleotide sequence: TGTGCCAGCTCGTCGACAGATAGCAATCAGCCCCAGCATTTT.

Only a few counts were recorded for this clone. V gene TRBV9 combines with J gene TRBJ1-6; 7 bases match TRBD1. J gave up 8 bases and V 0 bases, and 5 bases lay outside the gene matches. The V gene's germline CDR1 is SGDLS and CDR2 YYNGEE. The CDR3 is 15 amino acids. CDR3 nucleotide sequence: TGTGCCAGCAGCGTAGCACAGGGGTTGGATTCACCCCTCCACTTT. It translates to CASSVAQGLDSPLHF.

This clone was seen only a few times. The genes are TRBV4-1 and TRBJ1-2, with 9 bases fitting TRBD1. CDR3 length: 15 amino acids. Germline V CDR1 and CDR2: MGHRA, YSYEKL. Losses at the gene ends were 1 base for V and 4 bases for J; bases not matched to a gene: 4. The CDR3 coding sequence is TGCGCCAGCAGCCAAGGGGACAGGGAGGTCTATGGCTACACCTTC. This codes for CASSQGDREVYGYTF.

Regarding this clone: Since a much larger clone is just one base distant, this may be a read error. The J gene is TRBJ2-3, the V gene TRBV4-2; D may be TRBD2 (6 bases). V shed 0 bases and J shed 6 bases, with 13 bases lying between them. The CDR3 totals 15 residues. CDR1 is LGHNA and CDR2 is YNFKEQ in the germline V gene. Here the CDR3 DNA reads TGTGCCAGCAGCCAAGATGGGGGGTTTTTCGATACGCAGTATTTT. Amino acids: CASSQDGGFFDTQYF.

DNA for the CDR3: TGTGCCAGCAGTTCAGGGTACGCGAACACCGGGGAGCTGTTTTTT. This translates into CASSSGYANTGELFF. The chain combines TRBV7-3 with TRBJ2-2, with D perhaps TRBD1 (5 bases). Germline lookup yields CDR1 SGHTA and CDR2 FQGTGA. This CDR3 is 15 amino acids long. Trimming cost V 6 bases and J 0 bases, with 11 bases left between them.

The rearrangement links TRBV7-2 to TRBJ2-3, with D perhaps matching TRBD2 (5 bases). V lost 2 bases, J lost 0 bases, and 12 bases lay in between. The CDR3 totals 16 residues. Germline lookup yields CDR1 SGHTA and CDR2 FQGNSA. The CDR3, as DNA: TGTGCCAGCAGCTTATTTCGAGGGTATAGCACAGATACGCAGTATTTT. Encoded protein: CASSLFRGYSTDTQYF.

The V and J genes are TRBV28 and TRBJ2-7; TRBD2 matches 7 bases. The V and J ends lost 6 bases and 10 bases, in that order; junction bases with no gene match: 15. This CDR3 is built from 14 residues. Germline lookup yields CDR1 MDHEN and CDR2 SYDVKM. The CDR3, as DNA: TGTGCCAGCAGCCGTGGACTAGGAGGACGGGAACAGTACTTC. It translates to CASSRGLGGREQYF.

The chain joins TRBV28 to TRBJ1-1; D is possibly TRBD1 (6 bases). This CDR3 is built from 12 residues. The germline V and J ends were trimmed by 11 bases and 1 base, with 11 bases remaining between them. Germline values: CDR1 MDHEN, CDR2 SYDVKM. CDR3 protein: CAGGQTNTEAFF. The CDR3 DNA sequence: TGTGCCGGCGGACAGACGAACACTGAAGCTTTCTTT.